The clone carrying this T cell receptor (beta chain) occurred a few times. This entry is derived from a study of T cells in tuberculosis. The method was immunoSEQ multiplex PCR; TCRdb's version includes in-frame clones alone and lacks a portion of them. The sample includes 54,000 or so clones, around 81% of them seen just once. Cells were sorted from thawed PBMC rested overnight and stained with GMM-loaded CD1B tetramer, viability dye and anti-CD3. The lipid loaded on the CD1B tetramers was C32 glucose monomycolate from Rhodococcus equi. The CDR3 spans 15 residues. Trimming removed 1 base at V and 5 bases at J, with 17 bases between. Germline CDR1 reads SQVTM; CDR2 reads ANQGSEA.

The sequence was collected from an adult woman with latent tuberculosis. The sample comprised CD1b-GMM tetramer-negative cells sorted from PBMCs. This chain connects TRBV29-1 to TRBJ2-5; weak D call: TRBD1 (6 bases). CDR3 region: CSVEGGKGEYETQYF. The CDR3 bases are TGCAGCGTTGAAGGGGGGAAGGGGGAGTATGAGACCCAGTACTTC.